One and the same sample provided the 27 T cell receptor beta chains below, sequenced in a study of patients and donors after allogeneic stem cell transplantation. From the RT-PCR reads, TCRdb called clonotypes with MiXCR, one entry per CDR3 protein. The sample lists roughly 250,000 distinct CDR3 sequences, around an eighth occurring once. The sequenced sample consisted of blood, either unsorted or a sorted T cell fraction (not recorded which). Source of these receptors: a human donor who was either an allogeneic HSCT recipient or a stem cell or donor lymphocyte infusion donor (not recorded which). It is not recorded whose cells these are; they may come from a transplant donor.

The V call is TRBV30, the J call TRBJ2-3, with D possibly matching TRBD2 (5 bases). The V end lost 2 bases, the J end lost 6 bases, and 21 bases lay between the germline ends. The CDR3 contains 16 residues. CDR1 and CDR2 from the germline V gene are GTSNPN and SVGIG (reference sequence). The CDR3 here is CAWSQDSGFSGDTQYF. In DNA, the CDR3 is TGTGCCTGGAGTCAAGATTCCGGGTTCAGCGGCGATACGCAGTATTTT.

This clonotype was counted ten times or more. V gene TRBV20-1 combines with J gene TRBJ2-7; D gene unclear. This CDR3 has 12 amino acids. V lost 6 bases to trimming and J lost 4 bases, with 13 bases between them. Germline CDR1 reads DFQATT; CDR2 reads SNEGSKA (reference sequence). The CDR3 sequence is CSASDARYEQYF. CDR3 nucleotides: TGCAGTGCCTCAGATGCGAGATACGAGCAGTACTTC.

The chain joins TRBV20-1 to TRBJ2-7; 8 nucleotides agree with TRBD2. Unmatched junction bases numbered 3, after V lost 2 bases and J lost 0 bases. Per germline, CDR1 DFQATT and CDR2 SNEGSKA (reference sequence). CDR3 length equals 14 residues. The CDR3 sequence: CSARPSGSSYEQYF. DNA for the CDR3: TGCAGTGCTAGACCGAGCGGGAGCTCCTACGAGCAGTACTTC.

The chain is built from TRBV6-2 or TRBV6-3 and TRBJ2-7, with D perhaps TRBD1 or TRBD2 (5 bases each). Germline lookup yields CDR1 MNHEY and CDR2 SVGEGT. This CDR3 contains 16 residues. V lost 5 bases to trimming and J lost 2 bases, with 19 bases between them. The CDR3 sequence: CASSPRDGGLAYEQYF. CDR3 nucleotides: TGTGCCAGCAGTCCCCGGGACGGTGGATTGGCCTACGAGCAGTACTTC.

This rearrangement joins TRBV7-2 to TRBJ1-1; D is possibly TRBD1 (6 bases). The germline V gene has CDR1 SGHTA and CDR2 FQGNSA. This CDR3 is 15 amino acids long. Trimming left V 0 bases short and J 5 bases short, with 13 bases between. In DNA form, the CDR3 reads TGTGCCAGCAGCTTAGCAGGGGGGCGCGGGACTGAAGCTTTCTTT. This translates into CASSLAGGRGTEAFF.

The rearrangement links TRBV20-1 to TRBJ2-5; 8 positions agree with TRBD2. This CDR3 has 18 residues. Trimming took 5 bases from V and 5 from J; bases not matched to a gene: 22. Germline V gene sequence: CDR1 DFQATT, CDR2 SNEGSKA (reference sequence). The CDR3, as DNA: TGCAGTGCTTTTGGCCTACCGACATCGGGGGGGGGCTGGGAGACCCAGTACTTC. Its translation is CSAFGLPTSGGGWETQYF.

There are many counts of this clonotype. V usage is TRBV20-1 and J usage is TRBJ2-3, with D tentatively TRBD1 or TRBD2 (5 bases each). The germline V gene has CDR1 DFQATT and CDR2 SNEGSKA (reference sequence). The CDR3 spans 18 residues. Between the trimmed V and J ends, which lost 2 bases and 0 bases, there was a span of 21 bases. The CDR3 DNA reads TGCAGTGCTAGACAGCTCGGACCCGGGACGGGAAGCACAGATACGCAGTATTTT. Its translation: CSARQLGPGTGSTDTQYF.

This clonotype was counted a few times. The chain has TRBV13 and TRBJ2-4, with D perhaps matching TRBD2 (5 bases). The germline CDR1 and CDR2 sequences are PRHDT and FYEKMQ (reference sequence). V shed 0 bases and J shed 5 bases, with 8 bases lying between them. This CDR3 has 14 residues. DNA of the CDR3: TGTGCCAGCAGCTTAGGCGGGATGGAAAACATTCAGTACTTC. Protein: CASSLGGMENIQYF. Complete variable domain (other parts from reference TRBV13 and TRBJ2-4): AAGVIQSPRHLIKEKRETATLKCYPIPRHDTVYWYQQGPGQDPQFLISFYEKMQSDKGSIPDRFSAQQFSDYHSELNMSSLELGDSALYFCASSLGGMENIQYFGAGTRLSVL.

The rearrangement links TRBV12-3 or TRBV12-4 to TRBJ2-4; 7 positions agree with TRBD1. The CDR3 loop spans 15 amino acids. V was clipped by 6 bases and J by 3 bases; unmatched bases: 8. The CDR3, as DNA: TGTGCCAGCAGGCACCAAACAGGGGTCAAAAACATTCAGTACTTC. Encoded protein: CASRHQTGVKNIQYF.

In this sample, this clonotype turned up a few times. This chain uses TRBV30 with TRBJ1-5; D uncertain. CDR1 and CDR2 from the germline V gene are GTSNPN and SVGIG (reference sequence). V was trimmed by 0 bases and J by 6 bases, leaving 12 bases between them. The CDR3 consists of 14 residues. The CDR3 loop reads CAWSVLVGGQPQHF. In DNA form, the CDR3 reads TGTGCCTGGAGTGTTCTGGTAGGCGGTCAGCCCCAGCATTTT.

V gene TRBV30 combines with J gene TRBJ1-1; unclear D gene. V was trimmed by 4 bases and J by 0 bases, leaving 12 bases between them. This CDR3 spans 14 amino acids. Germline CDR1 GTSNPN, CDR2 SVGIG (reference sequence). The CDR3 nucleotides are TGTGCCTGGACCCTCGACCTCATGAACACTGAAGCTTTCTTT. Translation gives CAWTLDLMNTEAFF.

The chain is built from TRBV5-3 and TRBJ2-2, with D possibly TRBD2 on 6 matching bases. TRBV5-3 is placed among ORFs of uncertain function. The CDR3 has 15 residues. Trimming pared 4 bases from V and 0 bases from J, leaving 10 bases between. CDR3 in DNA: TGTGCCAGAAGCGAGGGACTTTCGAACACCGGGGAGCTGTTTTTT. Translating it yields CARSEGLSNTGELFF.

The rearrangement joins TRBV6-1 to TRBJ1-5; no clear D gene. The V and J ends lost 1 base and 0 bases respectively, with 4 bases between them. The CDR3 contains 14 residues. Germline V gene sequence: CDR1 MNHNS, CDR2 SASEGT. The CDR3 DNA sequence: TGTGCCAGCAGTGAAGGAGATAGCAATCAGCCCCAGCATTTT. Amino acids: CASSEGDSNQPQHF.

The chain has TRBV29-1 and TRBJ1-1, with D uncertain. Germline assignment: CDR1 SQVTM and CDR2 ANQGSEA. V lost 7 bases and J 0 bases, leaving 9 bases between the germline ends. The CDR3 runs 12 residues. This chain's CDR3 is CSAALMNTEAFF. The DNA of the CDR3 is TGCAGCGCCGCCTTAATGAACACTGAAGCTTTCTTT.

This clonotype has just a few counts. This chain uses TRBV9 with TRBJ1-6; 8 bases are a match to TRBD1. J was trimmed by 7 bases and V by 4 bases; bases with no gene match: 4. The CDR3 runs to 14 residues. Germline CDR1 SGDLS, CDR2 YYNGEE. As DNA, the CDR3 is TGTGCCAGCAGCCCCAGACAGGGGAATTCACCCCTCCACTTT. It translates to CASSPRQGNSPLHF.

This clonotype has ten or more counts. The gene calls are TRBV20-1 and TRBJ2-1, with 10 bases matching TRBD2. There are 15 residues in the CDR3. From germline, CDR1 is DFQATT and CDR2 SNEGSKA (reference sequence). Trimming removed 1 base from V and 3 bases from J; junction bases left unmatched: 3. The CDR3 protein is CSARVASGGYNEQFF. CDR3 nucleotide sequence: TGCAGTGCTAGAGTGGCTAGCGGGGGCTACAATGAGCAGTTCTTC.

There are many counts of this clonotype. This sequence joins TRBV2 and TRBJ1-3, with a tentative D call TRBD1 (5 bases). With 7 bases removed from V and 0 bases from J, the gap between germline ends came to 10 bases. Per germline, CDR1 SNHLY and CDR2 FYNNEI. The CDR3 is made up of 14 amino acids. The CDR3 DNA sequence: TGTGCCAGCACTTCGGGACTCTCTGGAAACACCATATATTTT. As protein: CASTSGLSGNTIYF. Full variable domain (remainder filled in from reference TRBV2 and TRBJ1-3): EPEVTQTPSHQVTQMGQEVILRCVPISNHLYFYWYRQILGQKVEFLVSFYNNEISEKSEIFDDQFSVERPDGSNFTLKIRSTKLEDSAMYFCASTSGLSGNTIYFGEGSWLTVV.

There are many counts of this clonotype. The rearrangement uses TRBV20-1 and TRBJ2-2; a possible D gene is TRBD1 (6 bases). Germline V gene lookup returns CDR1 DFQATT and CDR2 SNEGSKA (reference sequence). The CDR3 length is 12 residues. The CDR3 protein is CRKQGDTGELFF. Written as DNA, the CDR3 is TGCAGAAAACAGGGTGACACCGGGGAGCTGTTTTTT.

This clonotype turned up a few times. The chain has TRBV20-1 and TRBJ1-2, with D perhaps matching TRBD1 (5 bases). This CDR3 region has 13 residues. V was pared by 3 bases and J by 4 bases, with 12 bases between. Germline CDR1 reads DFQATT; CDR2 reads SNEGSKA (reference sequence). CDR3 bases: TGCAGTGCTAGGGACGACGGGGGCTATGGCTACACCTTC. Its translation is CSARDDGGYGYTF.

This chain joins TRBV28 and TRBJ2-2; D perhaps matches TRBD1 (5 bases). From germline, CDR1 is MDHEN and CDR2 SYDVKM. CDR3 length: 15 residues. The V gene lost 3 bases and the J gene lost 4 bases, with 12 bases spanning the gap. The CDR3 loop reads CASSFWQGSTGELFF. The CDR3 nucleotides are TGTGCCAGCAGTTTTTGGCAGGGTAGCACCGGGGAGCTGTTTTTT.

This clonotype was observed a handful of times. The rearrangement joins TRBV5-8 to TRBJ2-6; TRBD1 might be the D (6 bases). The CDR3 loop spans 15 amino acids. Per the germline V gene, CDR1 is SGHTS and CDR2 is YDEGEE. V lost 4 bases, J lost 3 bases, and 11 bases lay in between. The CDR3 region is CASSPGTYGANVLTF. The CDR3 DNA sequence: TGTGCCAGCAGCCCCGGGACATATGGGGCCAACGTCCTGACTTTC.

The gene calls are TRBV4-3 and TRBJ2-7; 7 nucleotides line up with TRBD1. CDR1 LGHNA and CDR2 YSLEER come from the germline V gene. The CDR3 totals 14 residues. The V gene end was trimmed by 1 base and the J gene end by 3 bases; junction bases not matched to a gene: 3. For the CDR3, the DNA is TGCGCCAGCAGCCAAGGACAGGGTAACTACGAGCAGTACTTC. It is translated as CASSQGQGNYEQYF.

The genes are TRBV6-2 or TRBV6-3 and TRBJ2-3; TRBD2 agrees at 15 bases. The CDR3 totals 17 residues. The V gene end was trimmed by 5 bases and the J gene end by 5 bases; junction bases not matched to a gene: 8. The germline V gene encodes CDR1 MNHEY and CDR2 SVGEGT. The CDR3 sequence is CASSPTGTSGGRDTQYF. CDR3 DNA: TGTGCCAGCAGTCCAACCGGGACTAGCGGGGGGCGAGATACGCAGTATTTT.

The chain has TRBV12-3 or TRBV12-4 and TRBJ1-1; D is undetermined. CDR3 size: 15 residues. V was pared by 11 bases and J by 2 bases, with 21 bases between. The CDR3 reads CASREEDRFNTEAFF. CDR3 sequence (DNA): TGTGCCTCAAGGGAGGAGGACCGGTTCAACACTGAAGCTTTCTTT.

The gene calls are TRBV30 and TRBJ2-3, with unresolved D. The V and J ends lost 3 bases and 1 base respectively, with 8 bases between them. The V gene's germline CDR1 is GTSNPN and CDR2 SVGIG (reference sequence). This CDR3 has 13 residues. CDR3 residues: CAWSREGTDTQYF. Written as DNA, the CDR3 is TGTGCCTGGAGCCGTGAGGGCACAGATACGCAGTATTTT. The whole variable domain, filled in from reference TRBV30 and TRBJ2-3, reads SQTIHQWPATLVQPVGSPLSLECTVEGTSNPNLYWYRQAAGRGLQLLFYSVGIGQISSEVPQNLSASRPQDRQFILSSKKLLLSDSGFYLCAWSREGTDTQYFGPGTRLTVL.

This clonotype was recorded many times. Here the CDR3 reads CASSQDGGHIYGYTF. The CDR3 region has the DNA TGCGCCAGCAGCCAAGATGGGGGACACATCTATGGCTACACCTTC. V is TRBV4-1 and J is TRBJ1-2; D possibly corresponds to TRBD1 (6 bases). The CDR3 contains 15 residues. Germline loops: CDR1 MGHRA, CDR2 YSYEKL. Deletions cut 0 bases from V and 4 bases from J, with 12 bases between.

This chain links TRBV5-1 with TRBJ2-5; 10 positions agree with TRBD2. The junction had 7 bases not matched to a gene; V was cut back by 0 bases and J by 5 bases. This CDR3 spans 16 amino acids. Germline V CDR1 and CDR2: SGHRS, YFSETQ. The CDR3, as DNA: TGCGCCAGCAGCTTGGGCCTAGCGGGAGATTGGGAGACCCAGTACTTC. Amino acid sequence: CASSLGLAGDWETQYF.